Listed here is a single T cell receptor beta chain. The sample comes from a study of shared T cell receptors in the human thymus. Germline V gene lookup returns CDR1 SGHVS and CDR2 FQNEAQ. CDR3 size: 16 residues. The ends lost 4 bases at V and 8 bases at J; junction bases unmatched: 16. The repertoire was sequenced with immunoSEQ multiplex PCR; TCRdb's copy has only in-frame clones and lacks some. The sample records about 380,000 clones, roughly 94% being singletons. The receptor comes from a human donor. The sequenced sample consisted of thymocytes. This chain links TRBV7-8 with TRBJ1-2; 7 bases fit TRBD1. The chain's CDR3 is CASSSIRTGVERGYTF. Written as DNA, the CDR3 is TGTGCCAGCAGCTCCATACGTACAGGGGTAGAGAGGGGCTACACCTTC.